The source of this T cell receptor beta chain is a study of radiotherapy plus CTLA-4 blockade in lung cancer. Study findings and constraints: Blood saw expansion of tumor-derived TCR clones after radiotherapy plus ipilimumab.

The CDR3 runs 14 residues. The germline CDR1 and CDR2 sequences are SNHLY and FYNNEI. V was trimmed by 4 bases and J by 8 bases, leaving 12 bases between them. Remarks on this clone: Its target is unknown.

Sequenced by immunoSEQ multiplex PCR; TCRdb stores in-frame clones only, minus some. The sample includes more than 75,000 clones, roughly 80% of them seen just once. The V call is TRBV2, the J call TRBJ1-6, with D hard to call. Material: peripheral blood, obtained from a patient treated with radiotherapy plus ipilimumab. This sequence originates from a human donor with non-small cell lung cancer that progressed on radiotherapy plus ipilimumab. The CDR3 coding sequence is TGTGCCAGCAGTGTTGGACCGGCCTATTCACCCCTCCACTTT. Protein product: CASSVGPAYSPLHF.